This T cell receptor beta chain was obtained from a study of blood T cell repertoires in COVID-19. Overall study: Samples representing acute and convalescent COVID-19 were sourced from the United States, Italy and Spain.

CDR3 length: 15 amino acids. V was cut by 9 bases and J by 0 bases, with 15 bases left in between. Germline V gives CDR1 MNHNY, CDR2 SVGAGI (reference sequence). Using immunoSEQ multiplex PCR, the repertoire was profiled, and TCRdb retains in-frame clones only, with some absent. The sample holds under 85,000 clones; less than 90% are singletons and the top ten take approximately 19%. This clone was picked up a small number of times. The chain is built from TRBV6-6 and TRBJ1-3; D is uncertain. The sequence came from a man older than 75 in a cohort sampled during active COVID-19. Sequenced input: peripheral blood. The CDR3 nucleotides are TGTGCCAGTTACGGTTTACAGAGCTCTGGAAACACCATATATTTT. Translation gives CASYGLQSSGNTIYF.